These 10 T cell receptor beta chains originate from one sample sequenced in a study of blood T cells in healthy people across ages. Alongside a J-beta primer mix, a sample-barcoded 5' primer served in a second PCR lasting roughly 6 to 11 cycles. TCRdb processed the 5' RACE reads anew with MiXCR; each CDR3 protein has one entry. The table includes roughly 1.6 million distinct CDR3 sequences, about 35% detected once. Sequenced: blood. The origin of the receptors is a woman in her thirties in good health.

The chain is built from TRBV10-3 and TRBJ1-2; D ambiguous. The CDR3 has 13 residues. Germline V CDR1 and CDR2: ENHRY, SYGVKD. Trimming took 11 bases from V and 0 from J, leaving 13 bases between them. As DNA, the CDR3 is TGTGCCGTCTCCCAGGCAGCTAACTATGGCTACACCTTC. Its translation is CAVSQAANYGYTF.

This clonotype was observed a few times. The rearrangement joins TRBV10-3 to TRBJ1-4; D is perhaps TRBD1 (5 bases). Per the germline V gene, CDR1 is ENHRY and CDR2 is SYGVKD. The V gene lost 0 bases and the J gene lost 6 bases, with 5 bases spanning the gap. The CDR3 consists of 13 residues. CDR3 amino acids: CAISESTDEKLFF. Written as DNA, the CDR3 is TGTGCCATCAGTGAGTCGACAGATGAAAAACTGTTTTTT.

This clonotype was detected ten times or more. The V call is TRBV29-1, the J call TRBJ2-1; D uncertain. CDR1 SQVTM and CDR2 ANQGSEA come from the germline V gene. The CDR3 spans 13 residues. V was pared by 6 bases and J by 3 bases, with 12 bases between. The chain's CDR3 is CSVEASIYNEQFF. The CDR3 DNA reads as TGCAGCGTCGAGGCCAGTATCTACAATGAGCAGTTCTTC.

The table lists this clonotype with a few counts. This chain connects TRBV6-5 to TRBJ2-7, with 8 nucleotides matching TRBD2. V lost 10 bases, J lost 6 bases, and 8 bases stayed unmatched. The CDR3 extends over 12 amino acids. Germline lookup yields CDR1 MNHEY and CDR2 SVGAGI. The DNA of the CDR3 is TGTGCCAACAAGGGGCTAGCGGGCGAGCAGTACTTC. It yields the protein CANKGLAGEQYF.

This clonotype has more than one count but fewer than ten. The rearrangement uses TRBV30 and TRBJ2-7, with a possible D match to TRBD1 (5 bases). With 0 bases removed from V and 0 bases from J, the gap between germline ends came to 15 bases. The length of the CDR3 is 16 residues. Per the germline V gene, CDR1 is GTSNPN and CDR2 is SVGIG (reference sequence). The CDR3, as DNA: TGTGCCTGGAGTGTGGGTTCAGGGTTGGGCTCCTACGAGCAGTACTTC. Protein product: CAWSVGSGLGSYEQYF.

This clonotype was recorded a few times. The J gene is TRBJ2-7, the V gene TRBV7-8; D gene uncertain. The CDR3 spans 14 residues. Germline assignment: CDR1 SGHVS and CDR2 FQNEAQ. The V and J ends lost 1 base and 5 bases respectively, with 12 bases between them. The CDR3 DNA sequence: TGTGCCAGCAGCTTAGTTGGGGTACCGGACGAGCAGTACTTC. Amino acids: CASSLVGVPDEQYF.

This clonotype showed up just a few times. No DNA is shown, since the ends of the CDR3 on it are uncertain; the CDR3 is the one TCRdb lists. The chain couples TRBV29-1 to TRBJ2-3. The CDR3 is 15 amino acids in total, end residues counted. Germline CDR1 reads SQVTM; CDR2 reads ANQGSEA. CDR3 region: CSVEGFASGADTKYF.

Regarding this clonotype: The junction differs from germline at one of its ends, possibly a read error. CDR3 sequence (DNA): TGTACCAGCAGCCAACTCTCTAGCGGGGGAGGTAGTTACGAGCAGTACTTC. Its translation is CTSSQLSSGGGSYEQYF. The chain joins TRBV4-2 to TRBJ2-7, with 10 bases aligning to TRBD2. CDR3 length: 17 residues. CDR1 and CDR2 from the germline V gene are LGHNA and YNFKEQ.

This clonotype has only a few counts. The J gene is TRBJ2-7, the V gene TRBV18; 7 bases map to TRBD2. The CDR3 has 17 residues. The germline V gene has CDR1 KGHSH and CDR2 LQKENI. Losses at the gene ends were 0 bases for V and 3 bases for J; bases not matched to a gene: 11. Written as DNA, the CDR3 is TGTGCCAGCTCACCACCGGGGGTCGGGAGGACTCGCTACGAGCAGTACTTC. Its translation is CASSPPGVGRTRYEQYF.

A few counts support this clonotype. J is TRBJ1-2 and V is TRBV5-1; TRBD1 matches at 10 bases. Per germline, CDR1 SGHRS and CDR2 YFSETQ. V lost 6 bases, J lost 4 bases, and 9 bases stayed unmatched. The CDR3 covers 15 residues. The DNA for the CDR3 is TGCGCCAGCAACACCCAGACAGGGGGCGGCTATGGCTACACCTTC. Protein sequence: CASNTQTGGGYGYTF.